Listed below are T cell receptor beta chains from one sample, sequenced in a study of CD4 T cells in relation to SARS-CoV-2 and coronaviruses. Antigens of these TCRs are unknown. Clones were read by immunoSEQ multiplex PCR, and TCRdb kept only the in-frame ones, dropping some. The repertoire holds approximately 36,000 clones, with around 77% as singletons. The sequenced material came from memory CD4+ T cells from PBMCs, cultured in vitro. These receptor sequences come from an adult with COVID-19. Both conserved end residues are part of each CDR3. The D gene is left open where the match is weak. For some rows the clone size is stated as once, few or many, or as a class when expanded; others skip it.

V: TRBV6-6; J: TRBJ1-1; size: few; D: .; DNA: TGTGCCAGCAGTTTAGGTACCACTGAAGCTTTCTTT; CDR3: CASSLGTTEAFF
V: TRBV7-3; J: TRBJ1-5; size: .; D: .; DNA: TGTGCCAGCAGCTTAAGAGTGAGGGGGGGTGGTCAGCCCCAGCATTTT; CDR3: CASSLRVRGGGQPQHF
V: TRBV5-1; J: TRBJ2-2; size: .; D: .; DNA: TGCGCCAGCAGCTTGCGGGCAGGGGCGAGCAACACCGGGGAGCTGTTTTTT; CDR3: CASSLRAGASNTGELFF
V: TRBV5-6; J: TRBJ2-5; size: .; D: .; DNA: TGTGCCAGCAGCTTTATAAGGCAAGAGACCCAGTACTTC; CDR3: CASSFIRQETQYF
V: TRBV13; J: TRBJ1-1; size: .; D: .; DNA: TGTGCCAGCAGCTTAGATCAGGAGAACACTGAAGCTTTCTTT; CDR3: CASSLDQENTEAFF
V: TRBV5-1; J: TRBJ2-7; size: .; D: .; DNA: TGCGCCAGCAGCTTGGCCAATCTTTCCGGGAGGACGGCGAGGGGGCGTTGGACCTACGAGCAGTACTTC; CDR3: CASSLANLSGRTARGRWTYEQYF
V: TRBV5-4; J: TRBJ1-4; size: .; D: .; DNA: TGTGCCAGCAGCTCCCGGTCGAGGGGAGATGGAGAAAAACTGTTTTTT; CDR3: CASSSRSRGDGEKLFF
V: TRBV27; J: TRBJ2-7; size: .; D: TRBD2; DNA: TGTGCCAGCAGCCTCGGGGGGGAGCAGTACTTC; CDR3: CASSLGGEQYF
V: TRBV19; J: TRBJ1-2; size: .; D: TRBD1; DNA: TGTGCCAGTAGTAAGGAGCGCACAGGGGACTATGGCTACACCTTC; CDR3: CASSKERTGDYGYTF
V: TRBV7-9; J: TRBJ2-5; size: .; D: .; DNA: TGTGCCAGCAGCTCGTACGGGCACAGGGTCTTGTCAGAGACCCAGTACTTC; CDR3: CASSSYGHRVLSETQYF
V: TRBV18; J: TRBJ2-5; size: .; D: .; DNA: TGTGCCAGCTCACCAGGGCAGGGGGAGACCCAGTACTTC; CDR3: CASSPGQGETQYF
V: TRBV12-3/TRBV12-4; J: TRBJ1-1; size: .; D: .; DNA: TGTGCCAGCAGTTTAAGGAGGGGGACTGAAGCTTTCTTT; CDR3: CASSLRRGTEAFF
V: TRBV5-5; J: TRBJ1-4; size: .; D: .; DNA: TGTGCCAGCAGCTTTGGAGTGGGGACCCCTCGTAATGAAAAACTGTTTTTT; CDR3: CASSFGVGTPRNEKLFF
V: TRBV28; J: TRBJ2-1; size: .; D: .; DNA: TGTGCCAGCAGTTTATGGGGGTGGGGTATGGGAGAGAACAATGAGCAGTTCTTC; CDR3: CASSLWGWGMGENNEQFF
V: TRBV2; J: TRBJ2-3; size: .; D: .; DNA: TGTGCCAGCAGCCCCGTGAGCGGGACAGATACGCAGTATTTT; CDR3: CASSPVSGTDTQYF
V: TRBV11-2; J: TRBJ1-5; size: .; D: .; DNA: TGTGCCAGCAGCTTAGACCGGGGGTGGCAGCCCCAGCATTTT; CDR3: CASSLDRGWQPQHF
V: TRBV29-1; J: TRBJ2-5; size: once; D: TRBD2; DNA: TGCAGCGTTTCGGGAGGGAACCAAGAGACCCAGTACTTC; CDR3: CSVSGGNQETQYF
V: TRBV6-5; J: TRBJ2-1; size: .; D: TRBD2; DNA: TGTGCCAGCAGTTACCATAGCGGGAGTGTCTATGAGCAGTTCTTC; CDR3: CASSYHSGSVYEQFF
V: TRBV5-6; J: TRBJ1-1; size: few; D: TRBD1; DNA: TGTGCCAGCAGCTCCGGGACAGGGAACACTGAAGCTTTCTTT; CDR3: CASSSGTGNTEAFF
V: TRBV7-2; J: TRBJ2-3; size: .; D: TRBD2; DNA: TGTGCCAGCAGCCCATGGACTAGCGGCACAGATACGCAGTATTTT; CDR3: CASSPWTSGTDTQYF
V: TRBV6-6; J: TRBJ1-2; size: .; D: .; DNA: TGTGCCAGCAAGGTCGAGGTAGGGCGTGGCTACACCTTC; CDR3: CASKVEVGRGYTF
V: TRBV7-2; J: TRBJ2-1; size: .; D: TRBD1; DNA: TGTGCCAGCAACAGGGGGGTCCATGAGCAGTTCTTC; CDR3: CASNRGVHEQFF
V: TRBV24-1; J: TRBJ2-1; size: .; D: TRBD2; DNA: TGTGCCACCAGTGATTTTACTAGCGGGAGGGCGGGGGAGCAGTTCTTC; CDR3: CATSDFTSGRAGEQFF